This T cell receptor (beta chain) appears in the sequencing data of a study of Graves' ophthalmopathy and Graves' hyperthyroidism. Study results and limitations: Stable hyperthyroidism and ophthalmopathy were told apart by a 13-signature model, which achieved about 88% sensitivity and almost 82% specificity. Blood also harbored most expanded thyroid clonotypes above 0.001 frequency.

This clonotype was seen ten or more times. The antigen is not known. Clinical symptoms, serum thyroxine, TRAb, thyroid ultrasound and orbital computed tomography were relied on for diagnosis. RNA transcripts were the template, and TCR beta CDR3 regions were amplified from them. Scientists carried out first-round RT-PCR using HTBI primers and then a second-round multiplex PCR. TCRdb re-derived calls from the multiplex PCR reads in MiXCR, one entry per CDR3 protein. The data contain about 39,000 distinct CDR3 sequences, around half of them singletons. This clonotype was sampled from an adult woman with stable Graves' hyperthyroidism. Material: peripheral blood.

CDR3 residues: CASSWGVDTEAFF. The CDR3 nucleotides are TGCGCCAGCAGCTGGGGGGTCGACACTGAAGCTTTCTTT. The genes are TRBV5-1 and TRBJ1-1, with a weak D call TRBD1 (5 bases). The germline V and J ends were trimmed by 3 bases and 3 bases, with 9 bases remaining between them. The CDR3 has 13 amino acids. Germline V gene lookup returns CDR1 SGHRS and CDR2 YFSETQ.